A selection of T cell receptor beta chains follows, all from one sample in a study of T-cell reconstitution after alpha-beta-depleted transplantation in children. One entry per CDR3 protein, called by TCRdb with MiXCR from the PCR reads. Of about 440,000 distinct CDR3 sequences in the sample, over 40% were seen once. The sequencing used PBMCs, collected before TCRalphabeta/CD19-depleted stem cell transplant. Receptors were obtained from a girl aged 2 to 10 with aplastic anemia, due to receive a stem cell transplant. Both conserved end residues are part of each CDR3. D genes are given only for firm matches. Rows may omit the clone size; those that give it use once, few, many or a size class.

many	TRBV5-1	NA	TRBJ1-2	CASSFGPNYGYTF	TGCGCCAGCAGCTTCGGGCCGAACTATGGCTACACCTTC
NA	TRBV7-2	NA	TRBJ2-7	CASSSNPGAREQYF	TGTGCCAGCAGTTCGAACCCGGGGGCGCGAGAGCAGTACTTC
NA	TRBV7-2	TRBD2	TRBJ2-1	CASSSGGSSRDEQFF	TGTGCCAGCAGCTCCGGGGGGTCTAGCCGTGATGAGCAGTTCTTC
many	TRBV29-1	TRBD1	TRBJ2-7	CSATGQNPYEQYF	TGCAGCGCGACGGGACAGAACCCCTACGAGCAGTACTTC
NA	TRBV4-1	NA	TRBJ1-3	CASSQDRASASGNTIYF	TGCGCCAGCAGCCAAGATCGGGCGTCCGCCTCTGGAAACACCATATATTTT
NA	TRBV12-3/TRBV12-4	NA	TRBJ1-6	CASRSGTENSPLHF	TGTGCCAGCAGGTCTGGGACGGAGAATTCACCCCTCCACTTT
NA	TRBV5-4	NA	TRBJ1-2	CASSSRTSGVNYGYTF	TGTGCCAGCAGCTCGAGGACCTCGGGTGTTAACTATGGCTACACCTTC
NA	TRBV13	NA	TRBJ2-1	CASSAPGSGPTFGQFF	TGTGCCAGCAGCGCCCCAGGCAGCGGGCCCACCTTTGGGCAGTTCTTC
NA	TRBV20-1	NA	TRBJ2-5	CSMAERQETQYF	TGCAGTATGGCGGAAAGGCAAGAGACCCAGTACTTC
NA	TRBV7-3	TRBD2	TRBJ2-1	CASSLIAGGAAGEQFF	TGTGCCAGCAGCTTAATAGCGGGGGGCGCCGCGGGTGAGCAGTTCTTC
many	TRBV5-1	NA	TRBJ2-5	CASSRGPQETQYF	TGCGCCAGCAGCCGCGGACCCCAAGAGACCCAGTACTTC
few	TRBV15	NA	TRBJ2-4	CATSSRGTIQYF	TGTGCCACCAGCAGTAGGGGAACCATTCAGTACTTC
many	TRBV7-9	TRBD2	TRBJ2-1	CASSLGRGRGNEQFF	TGTGCCAGCAGCTTAGGTCGCGGGAGGGGCAATGAGCAGTTCTTC
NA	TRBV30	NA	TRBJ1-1	CAWSVGGGTEAFF	TGTGCCTGGAGTGTTGGAGGGGGCACTGAAGCTTTCTTT
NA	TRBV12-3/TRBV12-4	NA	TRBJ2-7	CASSFQEDSYEQYF	TGTGCCAGCAGTTTCCAGGAAGACTCCTACGAGCAGTACTTC
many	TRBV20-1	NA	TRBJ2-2	CSARMGLKTNTGELFF	TGCAGTGCCCGAATGGGGCTCAAGACTAACACCGGGGAGCTGTTTTTT
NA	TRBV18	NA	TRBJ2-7	CASSPNADRTSYEQYF	TGTGCCAGCTCACCAAACGCGGATAGGACCTCCTACGAGCAGTACTTC
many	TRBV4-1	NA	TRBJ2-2	CASSYRQQNTGELFF	TGCGCCAGCAGCTACAGGCAACAAAACACCGGGGAGCTGTTTTTT
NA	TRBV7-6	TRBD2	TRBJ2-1	CASSPRLAGGSNEQFF	TGTGCCAGCAGCCCCCGCCTAGCGGGAGGAAGCAATGAGCAGTTCTTC
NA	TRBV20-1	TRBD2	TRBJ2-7	CSARDGLAGGDEQYF	TGCAGTGCTAGGGATGGACTAGCGGGAGGAGACGAGCAGTACTTC
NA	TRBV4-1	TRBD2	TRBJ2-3	CASSQRTSATDTQYF	TGCGCCAGCAGCCAGCGGACTAGCGCCACAGATACGCAGTATTTT
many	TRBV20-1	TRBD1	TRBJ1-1	CSARGQLMNTEAFF	TGCAGTGCTAGGGGACAGCTCATGAACACTGAAGCTTTCTTT
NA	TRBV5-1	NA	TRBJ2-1	CASSFSGGSYNEQFF	TGCGCCAGCAGCTTTAGCGGAGGCTCCTACAATGAGCAGTTCTTC
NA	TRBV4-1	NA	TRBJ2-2	CASSQASQEGELFF	TGCGCCAGCAGCCAGGCTTCTCAGGAGGGGGAGCTGTTTTTT
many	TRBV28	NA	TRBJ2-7	CASSYQSSYEQYF	TGTGCCAGCAGTTATCAGTCCTCCTACGAGCAGTACTTC
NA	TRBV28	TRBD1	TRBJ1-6	CASSLVGLRQGSSYNSPLHF	TGTGCCAGCAGTTTAGTAGGGCTCCGACAGGGGAGCTCCTATAATTCACCCCTCCACTTT
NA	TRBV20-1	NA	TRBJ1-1	CSASQGLTGGSTEAFF	TGCAGTGCTAGTCAGGGGCTCACTGGGGGAAGCACTGAAGCTTTCTTT
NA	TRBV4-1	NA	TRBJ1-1	CASTPLPANTEAFF	TGCGCCAGCACCCCACTACCTGCGAACACTGAAGCTTTCTTT
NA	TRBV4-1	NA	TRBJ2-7	CASSQEFQGPREQYF	TGCGCCAGCAGCCAAGAATTCCAGGGGCCCCGCGAGCAGTACTTC
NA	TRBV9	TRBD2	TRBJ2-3	CASSEPSSGGHTQYF	TGTGCCAGCAGCGAGCCGTCTAGCGGGGGGCATACGCAGTATTTT
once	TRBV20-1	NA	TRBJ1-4	CSARKGLLEKLFF	TGCAGTGCTAGGAAAGGGCTGTTAGAAAAACTGTTTTTT
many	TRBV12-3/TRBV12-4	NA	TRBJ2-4	CASSLSRSLAKNIQYF	TGTGCCAGCAGTCTTTCCCGGTCACTAGCCAAAAACATTCAGTACTTC
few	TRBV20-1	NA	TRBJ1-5	CSVTGGGYSNQPQHF	TGCAGCGTCACCGGAGGCGGGTATAGCAATCAGCCCCAGCATTTT
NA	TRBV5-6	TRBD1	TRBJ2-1	CASSRKGQYNEQFF	TGTGCCAGCAGCCGTAAGGGACAGTACAATGAGCAGTTCTTC
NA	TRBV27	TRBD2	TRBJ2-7	CASSPGLAAVEQYF	TGTGCCAGCAGTCCGGGACTAGCGGCCGTCGAGCAGTACTTC
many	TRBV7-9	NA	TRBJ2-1	CASSLVRVNEQFF	TGTGCCAGCAGCTTAGTGAGGGTAAATGAGCAGTTCTTC